This entry lists 29 T cell receptor beta chains sequenced from one sample in a study of spatial heterogeneity in lung cancer (dated by TCRdb to between 2018 and 2021). The library came from 5' RACE. The run used a NextSeq 500. TCRdb reran the public reads through fastp at Q25 and MiXCR, keeping productive beta chains. Each CDR3 protein appears once, grouped with its most common genes and DNA. Here the sample has approximately 44,000 distinct CDR3 sequences; roughly 13% occur a single time. The ten largest clones represent 50% to 60% of the sample. The sample's time point, from its label and the paper: sample taken at primary tumor resection. Sequencing used PBMCs, obtained at surgery. These receptors all stem from a male donor with early-stage non-small cell lung cancer.

The chain links TRBV3-1 to TRBJ2-5, with D possibly TRBD2 on 5 matching bases. The CDR3 sequence is 14 residues long. Germline assignment: CDR1 LGHDT and CDR2 YNNKEL (reference sequence). Trimming left V 2 bases short and J 3 bases short, with 10 bases between. Written as DNA, the CDR3 is TGTGCCAGCAGCCAACGACTACAAGAAGAGACCCAGTACTTC. Protein product: CASSQRLQEETQYF.

This chain uses TRBV5-1 with TRBJ1-2; D is unresolved. Germline V gene lookup returns CDR1 SGHRS and CDR2 YFSETQ. CDR3 length: 14 residues. The V end was cut by 7 bases, the J end by 3 bases, with 16 bases between. CDR3 sequence: CASRETVPDYGYTF. In nucleotides, the CDR3 is TGCGCCAGCCGTGAAACGGTTCCCGACTATGGCTACACCTTC. Full variable domain (rest looked up from reference TRBV5-1 and TRBJ1-2): KAGVTQTPRYLIKTRGQQVTLSCSPISGHRSVSWYQQTPGQGLQFLFEYFSETQRNKGNFPGRFSGRQFSNSRSEMNVSTLELGDSALYLCASRETVPDYGYTFGSGTRLTVV.

This clonotype was observed at least ten times. The chain uses TRBV2 and TRBJ2-1; D may be TRBD1 (6 bases). The CDR3 runs 15 residues. Per the germline V gene, CDR1 is SNHLY and CDR2 is FYNNEI. The V gene lost 6 bases and the J gene lost 3 bases, with 15 bases spanning the gap. Written as DNA, the CDR3 is TGTGCCAGCAGCAAAGGCAGGGGCGTCTACAATGAGCAGTTCTTC. Translated, it gives CASSKGRGVYNEQFF.

In nucleotides, the CDR3 is TGCGCCAGCAGCTTGTCTGGACAGCTGAACACTGAAGCTTTCTTT. Encoded protein: CASSLSGQLNTEAFF. The J gene is TRBJ1-1, the V gene TRBV5-1; weak D call: TRBD1 (6 bases). The CDR3 runs 15 residues. CDR1 and CDR2 from the germline V gene are SGHRS and YFSETQ. V lost 1 base to trimming and J lost 0 bases, with 10 bases between them.

This rearrangement joins TRBV9 to TRBJ2-1, with D possibly matching TRBD2 (5 bases). Trimming stripped 3 bases from V and 6 bases from J, with 10 bases between. The CDR3 runs to 13 residues. The V gene's germline CDR1 is SGDLS and CDR2 YYNGEE. This chain's CDR3 is CASSGGDFNEQFF. In DNA form, the CDR3 reads TGTGCCAGCAGCGGGGGAGATTTCAATGAGCAGTTCTTC.

This clonotype was seen a few times. This chain uses TRBV28 with TRBJ1-5; 10 nucleotides align to TRBD1. The trim removed 5 bases at V and 11 bases at J, leaving 15 bases unmatched. This CDR3 comprises 16 residues. The germline V gene encodes CDR1 MDHEN and CDR2 SYDVKM. The CDR3 protein is CASSGGGQGIRRAQHF. DNA for the CDR3: TGTGCCAGCAGTGGCGGGGGACAGGGGATCCGGCGGGCCCAGCATTTT.

The chain links TRBV5-1 to TRBJ1-1; TRBD1 agrees at 10 bases. The CDR3 extends over 20 amino acids. Looked up from germline, CDR1 is SGHRS and CDR2 is YFSETQ. Losses at the gene ends were 3 bases for V and 4 bases for J; bases not matched to a gene: 21. The CDR3 coding sequence is TGCGCCAGCAGCTATACCCCTCCCGGGACAGGGGCGCGGTATGGCACTGAAGCTTTCTTT. This translates into CASSYTPPGTGARYGTEAFF.

At least ten counts were recorded for this clonotype. CDR3 nucleotides: TGTGCCAGCTCGACGGACTCCAATGAGCAGTTCTTC. Amino acids: CASSTDSNEQFF. This sequence joins TRBV18 and TRBJ2-1, with D maybe TRBD2 (5 bases). This CDR3 has 12 amino acids. The germline V gene encodes CDR1 KGHSH and CDR2 LQKENI. V was shortened by 6 bases and J by 6 bases, with 9 bases between the two germline ends.

This clonotype came up many times. The rearrangement uses TRBV6-2 or TRBV6-3 and TRBJ2-5, with D possibly being TRBD1 (5 bases). Germline CDR1 reads MNHEY; CDR2 reads SVGEGT. Between the trimmed V and J ends, which lost 6 bases and 4 bases, there was a span of 18 bases. The CDR3 has 15 amino acids. DNA for the CDR3: TGTGCCAGCAGCCAAAACCAGGGTGGAGCAGAGACCCAGTACTTC. Protein sequence: CASSQNQGGAETQYF.

This clonotype was recorded many times. The gene calls are TRBV6-2 or TRBV6-3 and TRBJ2-6; 7 bases fit TRBD1. The V gene end was trimmed by 5 bases and the J gene end by 0 bases; junction bases not matched to a gene: 4. Looked up from germline, CDR1 is MNHEY and CDR2 is SVGEGT. The CDR3 spans 16 residues. The CDR3 region is CASSNDRVSGANVLTF. In DNA, the CDR3 is TGTGCCAGCAGTAACGACAGGGTCTCTGGGGCCAACGTCCTGACTTTC.

This chain's CDR3 is CASSLAGQGTSGELFF. The CDR3 region has the DNA TGTGCCAGCAGTTTAGCTGGACAGGGGACATCCGGGGAGCTGTTTTTT. This chain connects TRBV28 to TRBJ2-2, with 9 bases identical to TRBD1. V lost 2 bases and J lost 6; bases outside the gene matches: 7. This CDR3 has 16 residues. Per germline, CDR1 MDHEN and CDR2 SYDVKM.

The J gene is TRBJ2-1, the V gene TRBV25-1; 8 nucleotides line up with TRBD2. Germline-derived CDR1 and CDR2 are MGHDK and SYGVNS. The CDR3 consists of 14 residues. V shed 6 bases, J shed 8 bases, and the junction held 9 bases outside the gene matches. The CDR3 region has the DNA TGTGCCAGCAGACCCATCCGGGGGGGCGATGAGCAGTTCTTC. Encoded protein: CASRPIRGGDEQFF.

This clonotype has at least ten counts. This chain links TRBV7-3 with TRBJ2-3; weak D call: TRBD2 (6 bases). Trimming took 0 bases from V and 4 from J, leaving 8 bases between them. The length of the CDR3 is 14 residues. Germline CDR1 and CDR2: SGHTA and FQGTGA. The CDR3 region is CASSLTSGADTQYF. CDR3 nucleotides: TGTGCCAGCAGCTTAACGTCGGGGGCAGATACGCAGTATTTT.

The gene calls are TRBV5-1 and TRBJ2-5; TRBD1 might be the D (5 bases). The germline V gene encodes CDR1 SGHRS and CDR2 YFSETQ. V dropped 3 bases and J dropped 3 bases, with 9 bases sitting between them. The CDR3 covers 13 residues. CDR3 region: CASSYTGEETQYF. In nucleotides, the CDR3 is TGCGCCAGCAGCTACACAGGCGAAGAGACCCAGTACTTC. The full variable domain, completed using reference TRBV5-1 and TRBJ2-5, is KAGVTQTPRYLIKTRGQQVTLSCSPISGHRSVSWYQQTPGQGLQFLFEYFSETQRNKGNFPGRFSGRQFSNSRSEMNVSTLELGDSALYLCASSYTGEETQYFGPGTRLLVL.

The rearrangement uses TRBV6-1 and TRBJ2-7; 9 positions match TRBD1. The germline CDR1 and CDR2 sequences are MNHNS and SASEGT. CDR3 size: 14 residues. Unmatched junction bases numbered 4, after V lost 6 bases and J lost 1 base. The CDR3 spells CASRTGGASYEQYF. In DNA, the CDR3 is TGTGCCAGCAGGACAGGGGGAGCTTCCTACGAGCAGTACTTC.

V gene TRBV5-1 combines with J gene TRBJ1-5; D is possibly TRBD1 (5 bases). The CDR3 length is 14 residues. Germline CDR1 reads SGHRS; CDR2 reads YFSETQ. V lost 0 bases, J lost 7 bases, and 11 bases lay in between. In DNA form, the CDR3 reads TGCGCCAGCAGCTTGGCCGGGGGGAGCCAGCCCCAGCATTTT. This gives the protein CASSLAGGSQPQHF.

The genes are TRBV27 and TRBJ2-1, with 8 positions matching TRBD1. With V trimmed by 2 bases and J by 3 bases, 6 bases remained unmatched. The CDR3 contains 16 residues. Germline values: CDR1 MNHEY, CDR2 SMNVEV (reference sequence). CDR3 DNA: TGTGCCAGCAGTTTAAGGCAGGGACAGGACTACAATGAGCAGTTCTTC. Its translation: CASSLRQGQDYNEQFF.

The J gene is TRBJ2-3, the V gene TRBV24-1; no definite D call. V dropped 5 bases and J dropped 4 bases, with 9 bases sitting between them. The germline CDR1 and CDR2 sequences are KGHDR and SFDVKD. CDR3 size: 13 residues. The CDR3 loop reads CATSAAIADTQYF. CDR3 nucleotide sequence: TGTGCCACCAGTGCAGCTATAGCAGATACGCAGTATTTT.

The rearrangement uses TRBV5-1 and TRBJ2-2; 8 positions agree with TRBD2. Germline V gives CDR1 SGHRS, CDR2 YFSETQ. CDR3 length: 17 amino acids. V lost 0 bases, J lost 6 bases, and 10 bases stayed unmatched. CDR3 DNA sequence: TGCGCCAGCAGCTTGGAGAGAGCGGGGGCTCCGCCCGGGGAGCTGTTTTTT. Its protein product is CASSLERAGAPPGELFF.

This clonotype was found many times. The chain links TRBV7-9 to TRBJ2-7; D may be TRBD1 (5 bases). V lost 5 bases and J 3 bases, leaving 8 bases between the germline ends. There are 12 residues in the CDR3. The V gene's germline CDR1 is SEHNR and CDR2 FQNEAQ (reference sequence). The CDR3 spells CASSPTDYEQYF. CDR3 coding DNA: TGTGCCAGCAGCCCGACAGACTACGAGCAGTACTTC. The full variable domain, its missing parts supplied by reference TRBV7-9 and TRBJ2-7, is DTGVSQNPRHKITKRGQNVTFRCDPISEHNRLYWYRQTLGQGPEFLTYFQNEAQLEKSRLLSDRFSAERPKGSFSTLEIQRTEQGDSAMYLCASSPTDYEQYFGPGTRLTVT.

In its sample, this clonotype was seen many times. The chain has TRBV29-1 and TRBJ2-2, with D unclear. The V gene lost 2 bases and the J gene lost 2 bases, with 6 bases spanning the gap. Per the germline V gene, CDR1 is SQVTM and CDR2 is ANQGSEA. CDR3 size: 13 residues. The CDR3 loop is CSVEWVNTGELFF. CDR3 in DNA: TGCAGCGTTGAATGGGTTAACACCGGGGAGCTGTTTTTT.

This clonotype was seen many times. The chain has TRBV2 and TRBJ2-4; tentatively, D is TRBD1 (6 bases). CDR1 SNHLY and CDR2 FYNNEI come from the germline V gene. Trimming took 8 bases from V and 2 from J, leaving 13 bases between them. CDR3 size: 14 residues. CDR3 nucleotide sequence: TGTGCCAGCCAGGGGCACGGGCCCAAAAACATTCAGTACTTC. Its translation: CASQGHGPKNIQYF.

The chain recombines TRBV28 with TRBJ2-1; 8 bases fit TRBD2. J gave up 9 bases and V 2 bases, and 6 bases lay outside the gene matches. Germline V gene lookup returns CDR1 MDHEN and CDR2 SYDVKM. The CDR3 length is 14 residues. CDR3 loop: CASSLTGGPGEQFF. CDR3 sequence (DNA): TGTGCCAGCAGTTTAACGGGAGGGCCTGGTGAGCAGTTCTTC.

This clonotype was seen a few times. The V call is TRBV6-2 or TRBV6-3, the J call TRBJ1-1; D ambiguous. Germline CDR1 MNHEY, CDR2 SVGEGT. This CDR3 comprises 17 residues. The V gene lost 0 bases and the J gene lost 1 base, with 15 bases spanning the gap. CDR3 DNA: TGTGCCAGCAGTTACTCGGTAGGGTTGTGGGCGAACACTGAAGCTTTCTTT. It encodes CASSYSVGLWANTEAFF.

This clonotype has just a few counts. The J gene is TRBJ1-4, the V gene TRBV30; D is undetermined. Germline V gene data show CDR1 as GTSNPN and CDR2 as SVGIG (reference sequence). Trimming left V 3 bases short and J 8 bases short, with 19 bases between. The CDR3 is 15 residues long. CDR3 amino acids: CAWSAVAGTREKLFF. The CDR3 DNA follows: TGTGCCTGGAGCGCCGTCGCAGGCACACGAGAAAAACTGTTTTTT.

The V call is TRBV5-4, the J call TRBJ2-5, with D perhaps matching TRBD1 (6 bases). The germline gives CDR1 SGHNT, CDR2 YYREEE (reference sequence). The V and J ends lost 1 base and 2 bases respectively, with 9 bases between them. This CDR3 has 14 amino acids. This CDR3 is CASSLLDRQETQYF. In DNA, the CDR3 is TGTGCCAGCAGCTTGCTGGACAGACAAGAGACCCAGTACTTC. The full variable domain, in which reference TRBV5-4 and TRBJ2-5 provide the parts outside the CDR3, is ETGVTQSPTHLIKTRGQQVTLRCSSQSGHNTVSWYQQALGQGPQFIFQYYREEENGRGNFPPRFSGLQFPNYSSELNVNALELDDSALYLCASSLLDRQETQYFGPGTRLLVL.

This clonotype was seen many times. The V gene is TRBV7-2, the J gene TRBJ2-1; TRBD2 is a possible D gene (6 bases). The CDR3 totals 15 residues. Germline CDR1 SGHTA, CDR2 FQGNSA. V was clipped by 3 bases and J by 8 bases, with 17 bases between them. The CDR3 DNA is TGTGCCAGCAGCTTTAGCGCTTGGGAGGTAGATGAGCAGTTCTTC. It specifies CASSFSAWEVDEQFF. Variable domain in full (rest from reference TRBV7-2 and TRBJ2-1): GAGVSQSPSNKVTEKGKDVELRCDPISGHTALYWYRQSLGQGLEFLIYFQGNSAPDKSGLPSDRFSAERTGGSVSTLTIQRTQQEDSAVYLCASSFSAWEVDEQFFGPGTRLTVL.

This clonotype has just a few counts. This chain uses TRBV7-9 with TRBJ1-5; TRBD1 agrees at 9 bases. CDR1 is SEHNR and CDR2 is FQNEAQ in the germline V gene (reference sequence). The CDR3 sequence is 16 residues long. Trimming at V came to 2 bases and at J to 3 bases, leaving 5 bases not matched to a gene. CDR3 protein: CASSLSRTGVNQPQHF. In DNA form, the CDR3 reads TGTGCCAGCAGCTTAAGCCGGACAGGGGTCAATCAGCCCCAGCATTTT.

Notes on this clonotype: A read error may be the cause here, since a much bigger clone is one base away. J is TRBJ2-3 and V is TRBV28, with 7 bases lining up with TRBD2. This CDR3 contains 17 residues. Germline values: CDR1 MDHEN, CDR2 SYDVKM. CDR3 DNA sequence: TGTGCCGGCAGCCCGGGGAGGGGCGGGAGCGGGCCAGATACGCAGTATTTT. Encoded protein: CAGSPGRGGSGPDTQYF. Complete variable domain (other parts from reference TRBV28 and TRBJ2-3): DVKVTQSSRYLVKRTGEKVFLECVQDMDHENMFWYRQDPGLGLRLIYFSYDVKMKEKGDIPEGYSVSREKKERFSLILESASTNQTSMYLCAGSPGRGGSGPDTQYFGPGTRLTVL.